Only a few counts were recorded for the clone carrying this T cell receptor beta chain. This record belongs to a study of T cell changes during pregnancy in multiple sclerosis. The CDR3 sequence is 17 residues long. V lost 3 bases and J lost 0, with 19 bases in between. Germline CDR1 SGHDT, CDR2 YYEEEE. Assay: immunoSEQ multiplex PCR; the TCRdb copy retains only in-frame clones and omits some. The sample yields 20,000 to 25,000 clones, 70% to 90% seen once. Sequenced material: CD8+ T cells from peripheral blood mononuclear cells, taken in the first trimester of pregnancy. This clonotype was sampled from a female donor in good health, enrolled as a control in a pregnancy study. This chain links TRBV5-6 with TRBJ2-7; D might be TRBD2 (6 bases). Here the CDR3 DNA reads TGTGCCAGCAGCTCAGGAGGGGAGAGGGGTCCCTCCTACGAGCAGTACTTC. Amino acids: CASSSGGERGPSYEQYF.